What follows are 9 T cell receptor beta chains derived from one specimen sequenced in a study of T cells in narcolepsy. Here immunoSEQ multiplex PCR was the method, and the copy in TCRdb shows in-frame clones only, minus some. The data show under 40,000 clones, 84% seen once. Sequenced material: CD45RA- memory CD4+ T cells from PBMCs. The source of these receptors is a human donor with narcolepsy.

The V gene is TRBV15, the J gene TRBJ1-2; TRBD1 is a possible D gene (5 bases). V gave up 0 bases and J gave up 5 bases, with 19 bases separating them. The CDR3 is 17 amino acids. Germline CDR1 reads LNHNV; CDR2 reads YYDKDF (reference sequence). The CDR3 here is CATSRDYRMTADYGYTF. Written as DNA, the CDR3 is TGTGCCACCAGCAGAGATTATCGTATGACAGCAGATTATGGCTACACCTTC. Together with reference TRBV15 and TRBJ1-2, the CDR3 gives the full variable domain: DAMVIQNPRYQVTQFGKPVTLSCSQTLNHNVMYWYQQKSSQAPKLLFHYYDKDFNNEADTPDNFQSRRPNTSFCFLDIRSPGLGDTAMYLCATSRDYRMTADYGYTFGSGTRLTVV.

This chain uses TRBV20-1 with TRBJ2-7; D is undetermined. V was shortened by 0 bases and J by 4 bases, with 4 bases between the two germline ends. CDR1 is DFQATT and CDR2 is SNEGSKA in the germline V gene (reference sequence). The CDR3 has 11 residues. The CDR3 reads CSAREVYEQYF. The CDR3 DNA follows: TGCAGTGCTAGAGAGGTATACGAGCAGTACTTC.

The chain couples TRBV7-9 to TRBJ2-2; D is possibly TRBD2 (6 bases). Germline CDR1 SEHNR, CDR2 FQNEAQ (reference sequence). The V gene lost 5 bases and the J gene lost 3 bases, with 13 bases spanning the gap. The CDR3 has 15 amino acids. The CDR3 reads CASSPRWGDTGELFF. The DNA of the CDR3 is TGTGCCAGCAGCCCACGGTGGGGGGACACCGGGGAGCTGTTTTTT.

The V call is TRBV11-1, the J call TRBJ1-2; the D gene is possibly TRBD1 (6 bases). Trimming left V 1 base short and J 2 bases short, with 8 bases between. The CDR3 contains 14 residues. In germline, CDR1 is SGHAT, CDR2 FQDESV (reference sequence). CDR3 DNA sequence: TGTGCCAGCAGCTTAGACGACAGGAACTATGGCTACACCTTC. Translation: CASSLDDRNYGYTF.

The chain uses TRBV19 and TRBJ2-3, with unresolved D. The CDR3 is 12 residues long. From germline, CDR1 is LNHDA and CDR2 SQIVND (reference sequence). Trimming left V 5 bases short and J 6 bases short, with 9 bases between. Here the CDR3 reads CASSWTSDTQYF. CDR3 in DNA: TGTGCCAGTAGTTGGACGTCCGATACGCAGTATTTT.

The CDR3 nucleotides are TGTGCCAGCAGACTATACAGGGATTTGAGTTACACCTTC. Its translation: CASRLYRDLSYTF. V usage is TRBV27 and J usage is TRBJ1-2, with TRBD1 as a possible D gene (6 bases). CDR1 is MNHEY and CDR2 is SMNVEV in the germline V gene (reference sequence). With 6 bases removed from V and 11 bases from J, the gap between germline ends came to 19 bases. The CDR3 covers 13 residues.

The chain combines TRBV30 with TRBJ1-2; TRBD1 agrees at 7 bases. Germline CDR1 reads GTSNPN; CDR2 reads SVGIG (reference sequence). Trimming cost V 5 bases and J 6 bases; bases outside gene matches: 9. The CDR3 spans 13 residues. CDR3 residues: CAWGPPRGDGYTF. CDR3 DNA: TGTGCCTGGGGACCCCCCAGGGGGGATGGCTACACCTTC.

J is TRBJ2-7 and V is TRBV7-9; TRBD2 agrees at 7 bases. The CDR3 totals 17 residues. CDR1 and CDR2 (germline): SEHNR, FQNEAQ (reference sequence). J lost 3 bases, V lost 0 bases, and 11 bases had no gene match. The CDR3 protein is CASSLAEVVREGYEQYV. The DNA for the CDR3 is TGTGCCAGCAGCTTAGCTGAGGTCGTAAGGGAGGGCTACGAGCAGTACGTC.

CDR3 in amino acids: CASSPSPRNSPLHF. The CDR3 coding sequence is TGTGCCAGCAGCCCCTCCCCTAGGAATTCACCCCTCCACTTT. The chain couples TRBV11-2 to TRBJ1-6; D is unclear. The germline CDR1 and CDR2 sequences are SGHAT and FQNNGV. The V gene lost 5 bases and the J gene lost 7 bases, with 12 bases spanning the gap. This CDR3 contains 14 residues.